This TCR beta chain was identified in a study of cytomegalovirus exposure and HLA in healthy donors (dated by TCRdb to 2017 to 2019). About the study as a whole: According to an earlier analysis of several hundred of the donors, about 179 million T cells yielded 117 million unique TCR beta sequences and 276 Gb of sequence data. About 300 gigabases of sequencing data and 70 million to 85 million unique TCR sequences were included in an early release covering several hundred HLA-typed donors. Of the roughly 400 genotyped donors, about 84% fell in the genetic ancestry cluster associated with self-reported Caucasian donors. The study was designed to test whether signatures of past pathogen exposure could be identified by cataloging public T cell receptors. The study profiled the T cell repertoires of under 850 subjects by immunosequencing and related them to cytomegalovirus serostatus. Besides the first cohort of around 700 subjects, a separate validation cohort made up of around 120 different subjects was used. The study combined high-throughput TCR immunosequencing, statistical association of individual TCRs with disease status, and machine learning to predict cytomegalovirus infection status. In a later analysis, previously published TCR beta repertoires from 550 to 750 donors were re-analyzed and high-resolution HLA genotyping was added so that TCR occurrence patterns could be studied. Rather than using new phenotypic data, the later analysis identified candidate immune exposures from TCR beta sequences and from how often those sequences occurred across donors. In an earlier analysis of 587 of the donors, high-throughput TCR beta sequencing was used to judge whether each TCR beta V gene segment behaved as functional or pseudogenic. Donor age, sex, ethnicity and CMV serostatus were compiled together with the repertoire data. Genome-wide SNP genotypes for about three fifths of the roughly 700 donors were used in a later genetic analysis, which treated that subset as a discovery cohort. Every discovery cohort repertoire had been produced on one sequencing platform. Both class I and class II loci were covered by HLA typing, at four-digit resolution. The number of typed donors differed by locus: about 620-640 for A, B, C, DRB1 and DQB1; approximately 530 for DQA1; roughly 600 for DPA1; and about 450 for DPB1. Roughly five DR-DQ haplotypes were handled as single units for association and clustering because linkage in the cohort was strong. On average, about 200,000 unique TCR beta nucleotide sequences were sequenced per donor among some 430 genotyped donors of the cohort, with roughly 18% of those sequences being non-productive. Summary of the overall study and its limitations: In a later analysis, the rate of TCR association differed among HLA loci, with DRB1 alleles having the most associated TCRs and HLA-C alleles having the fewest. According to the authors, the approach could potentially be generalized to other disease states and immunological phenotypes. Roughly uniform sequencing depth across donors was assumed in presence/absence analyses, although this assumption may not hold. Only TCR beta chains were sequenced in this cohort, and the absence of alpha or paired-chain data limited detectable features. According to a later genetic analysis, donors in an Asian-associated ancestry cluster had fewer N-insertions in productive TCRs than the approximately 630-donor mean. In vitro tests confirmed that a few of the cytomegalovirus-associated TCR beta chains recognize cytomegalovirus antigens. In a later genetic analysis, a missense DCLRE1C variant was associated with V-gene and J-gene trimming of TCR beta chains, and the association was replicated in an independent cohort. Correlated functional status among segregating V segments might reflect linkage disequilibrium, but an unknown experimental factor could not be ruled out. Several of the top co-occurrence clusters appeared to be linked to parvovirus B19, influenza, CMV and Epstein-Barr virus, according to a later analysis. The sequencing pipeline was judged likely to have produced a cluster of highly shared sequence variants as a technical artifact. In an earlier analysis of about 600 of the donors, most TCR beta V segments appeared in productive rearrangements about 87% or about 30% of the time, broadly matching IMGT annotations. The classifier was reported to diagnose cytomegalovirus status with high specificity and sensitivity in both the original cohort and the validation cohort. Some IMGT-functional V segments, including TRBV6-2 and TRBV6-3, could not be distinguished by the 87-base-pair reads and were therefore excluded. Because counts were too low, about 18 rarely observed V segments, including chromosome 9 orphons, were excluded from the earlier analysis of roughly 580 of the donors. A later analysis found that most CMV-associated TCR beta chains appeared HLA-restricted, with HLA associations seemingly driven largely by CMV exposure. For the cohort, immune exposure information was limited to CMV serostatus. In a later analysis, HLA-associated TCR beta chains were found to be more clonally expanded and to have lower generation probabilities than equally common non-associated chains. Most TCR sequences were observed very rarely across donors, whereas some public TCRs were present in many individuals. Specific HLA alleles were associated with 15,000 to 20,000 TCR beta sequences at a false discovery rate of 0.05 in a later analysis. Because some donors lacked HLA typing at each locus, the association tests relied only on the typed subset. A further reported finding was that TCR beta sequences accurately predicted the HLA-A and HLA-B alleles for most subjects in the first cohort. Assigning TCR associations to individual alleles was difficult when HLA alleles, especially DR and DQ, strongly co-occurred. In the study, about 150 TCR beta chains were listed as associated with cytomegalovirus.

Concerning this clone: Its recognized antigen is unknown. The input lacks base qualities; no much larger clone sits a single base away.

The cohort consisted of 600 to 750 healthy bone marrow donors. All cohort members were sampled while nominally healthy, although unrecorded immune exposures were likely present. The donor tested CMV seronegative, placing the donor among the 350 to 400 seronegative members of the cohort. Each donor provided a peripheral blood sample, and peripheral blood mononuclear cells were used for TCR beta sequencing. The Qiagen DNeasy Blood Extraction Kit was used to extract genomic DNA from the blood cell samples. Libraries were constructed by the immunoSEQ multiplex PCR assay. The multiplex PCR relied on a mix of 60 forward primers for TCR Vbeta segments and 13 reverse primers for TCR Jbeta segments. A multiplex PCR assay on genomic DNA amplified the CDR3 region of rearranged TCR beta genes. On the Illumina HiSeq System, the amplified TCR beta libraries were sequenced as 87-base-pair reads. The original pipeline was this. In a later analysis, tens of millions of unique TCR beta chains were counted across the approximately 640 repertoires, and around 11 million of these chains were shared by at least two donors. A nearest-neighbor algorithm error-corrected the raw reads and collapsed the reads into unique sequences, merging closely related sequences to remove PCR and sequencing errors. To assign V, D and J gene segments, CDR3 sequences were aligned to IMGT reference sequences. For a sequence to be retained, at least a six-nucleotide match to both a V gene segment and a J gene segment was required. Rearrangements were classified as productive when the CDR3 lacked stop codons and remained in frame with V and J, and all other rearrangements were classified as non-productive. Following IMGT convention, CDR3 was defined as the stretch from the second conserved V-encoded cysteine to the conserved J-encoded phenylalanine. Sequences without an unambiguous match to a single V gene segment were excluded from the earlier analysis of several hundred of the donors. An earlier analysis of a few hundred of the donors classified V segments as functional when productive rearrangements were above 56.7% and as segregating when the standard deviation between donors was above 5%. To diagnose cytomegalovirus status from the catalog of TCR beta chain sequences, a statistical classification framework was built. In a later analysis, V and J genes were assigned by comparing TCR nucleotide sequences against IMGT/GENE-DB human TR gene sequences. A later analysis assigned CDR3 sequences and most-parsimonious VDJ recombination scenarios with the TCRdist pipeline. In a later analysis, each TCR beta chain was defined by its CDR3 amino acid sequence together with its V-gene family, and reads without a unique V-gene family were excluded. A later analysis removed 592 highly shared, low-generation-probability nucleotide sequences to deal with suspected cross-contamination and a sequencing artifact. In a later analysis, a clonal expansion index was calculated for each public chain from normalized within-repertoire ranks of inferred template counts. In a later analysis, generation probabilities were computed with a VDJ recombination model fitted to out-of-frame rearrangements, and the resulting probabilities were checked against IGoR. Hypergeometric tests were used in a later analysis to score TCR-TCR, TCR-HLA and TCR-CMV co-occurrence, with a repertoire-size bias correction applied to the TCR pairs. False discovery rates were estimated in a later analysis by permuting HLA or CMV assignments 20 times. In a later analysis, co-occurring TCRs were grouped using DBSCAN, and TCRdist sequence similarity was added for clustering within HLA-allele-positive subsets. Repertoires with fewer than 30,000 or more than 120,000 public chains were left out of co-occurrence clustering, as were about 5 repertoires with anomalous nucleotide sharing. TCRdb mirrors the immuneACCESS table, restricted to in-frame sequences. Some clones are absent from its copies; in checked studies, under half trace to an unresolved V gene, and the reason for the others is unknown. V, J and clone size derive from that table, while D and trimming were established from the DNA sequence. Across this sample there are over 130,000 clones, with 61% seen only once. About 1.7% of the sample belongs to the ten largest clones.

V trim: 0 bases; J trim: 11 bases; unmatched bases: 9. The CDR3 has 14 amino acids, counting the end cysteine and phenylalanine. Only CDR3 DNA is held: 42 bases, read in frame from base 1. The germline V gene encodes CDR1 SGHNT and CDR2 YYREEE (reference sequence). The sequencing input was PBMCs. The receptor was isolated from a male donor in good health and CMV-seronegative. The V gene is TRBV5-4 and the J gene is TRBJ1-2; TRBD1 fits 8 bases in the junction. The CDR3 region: CASSLGGQGRGYTF. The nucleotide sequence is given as TGTGCCAGCAGCTTGGGAGGACAGGGTCGCGGTTACACCTTC.